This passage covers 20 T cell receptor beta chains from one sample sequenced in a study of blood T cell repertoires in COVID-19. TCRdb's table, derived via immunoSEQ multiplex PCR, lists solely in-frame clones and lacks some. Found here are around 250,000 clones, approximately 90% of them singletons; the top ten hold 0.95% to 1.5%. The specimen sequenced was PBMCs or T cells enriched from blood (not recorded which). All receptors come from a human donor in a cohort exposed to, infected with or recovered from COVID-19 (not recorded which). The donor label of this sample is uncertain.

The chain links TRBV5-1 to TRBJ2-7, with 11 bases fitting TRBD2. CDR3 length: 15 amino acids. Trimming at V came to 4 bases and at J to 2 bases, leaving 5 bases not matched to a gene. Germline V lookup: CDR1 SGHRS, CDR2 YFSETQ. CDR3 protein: CASSPSGGPPYEQYF. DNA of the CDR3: TGCGCCAGCAGCCCTAGCGGGGGGCCGCCCTACGAGCAGTACTTC.

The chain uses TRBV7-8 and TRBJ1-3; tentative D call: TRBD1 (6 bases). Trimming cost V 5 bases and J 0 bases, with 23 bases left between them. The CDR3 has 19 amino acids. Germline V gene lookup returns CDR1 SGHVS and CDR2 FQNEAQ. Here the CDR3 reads CASSPSRITQGPSGNTIYF. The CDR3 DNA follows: TGTGCCAGCAGCCCGTCCCGCATAACACAGGGCCCCTCTGGAAACACCATATATTTT.

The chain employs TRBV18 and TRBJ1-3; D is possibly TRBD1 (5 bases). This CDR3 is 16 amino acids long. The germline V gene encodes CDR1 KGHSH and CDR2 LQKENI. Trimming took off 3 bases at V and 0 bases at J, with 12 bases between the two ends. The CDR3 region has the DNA TGTGCCAGCTCACCCGGCAGGGTACTCTCTGGAAACACCATATATTTT. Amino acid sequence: CASSPGRVLSGNTIYF. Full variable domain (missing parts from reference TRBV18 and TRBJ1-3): NAGVMQNPRHLVRRRGQEARLRCSPMKGHSHVYWYRQLPEEGLKFMVYLQKENIIDESGMPKERFSAEFPKEGPSILRIQQVVRGDSAAYFCASSPGRVLSGNTIYFGEGSWLTVV.

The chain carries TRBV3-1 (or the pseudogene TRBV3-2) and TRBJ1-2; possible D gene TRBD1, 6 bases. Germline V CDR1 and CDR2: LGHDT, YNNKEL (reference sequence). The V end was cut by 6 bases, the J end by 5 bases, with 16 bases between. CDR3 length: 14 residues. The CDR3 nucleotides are TGTGCCAGCAGTCTTGATCAGGGGAGATATGGCTACACCTTC. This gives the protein CASSLDQGRYGYTF.

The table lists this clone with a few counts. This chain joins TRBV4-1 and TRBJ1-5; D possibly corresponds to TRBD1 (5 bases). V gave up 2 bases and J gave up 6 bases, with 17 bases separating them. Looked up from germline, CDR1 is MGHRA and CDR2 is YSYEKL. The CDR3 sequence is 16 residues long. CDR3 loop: CASSQFPGQGPQPQHF. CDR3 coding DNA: TGCGCCAGCAGCCAATTTCCAGGGCAGGGCCCTCAGCCCCAGCATTTT.

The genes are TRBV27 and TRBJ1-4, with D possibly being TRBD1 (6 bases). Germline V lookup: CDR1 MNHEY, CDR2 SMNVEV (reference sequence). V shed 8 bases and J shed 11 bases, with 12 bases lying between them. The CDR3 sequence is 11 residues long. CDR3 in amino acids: CASGYGQKLFF. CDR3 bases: TGTGCCAGCGGCTATGGACAGAAACTGTTTTTT.

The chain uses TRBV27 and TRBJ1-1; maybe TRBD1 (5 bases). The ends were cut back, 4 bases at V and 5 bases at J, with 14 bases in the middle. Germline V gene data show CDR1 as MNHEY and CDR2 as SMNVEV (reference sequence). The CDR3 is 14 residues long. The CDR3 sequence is CASSSGGAGTEAFF. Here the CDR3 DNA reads TGTGCCAGCAGTTCGGGGGGTGCGGGAACTGAAGCTTTCTTT.

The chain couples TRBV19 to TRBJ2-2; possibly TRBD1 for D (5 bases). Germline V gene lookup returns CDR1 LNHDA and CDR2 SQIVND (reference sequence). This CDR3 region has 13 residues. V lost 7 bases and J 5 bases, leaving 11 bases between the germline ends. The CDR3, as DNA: TGTGCCAGTACCCTAGACAGAACCGGGGAGCTGTTTTTT. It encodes CASTLDRTGELFF.

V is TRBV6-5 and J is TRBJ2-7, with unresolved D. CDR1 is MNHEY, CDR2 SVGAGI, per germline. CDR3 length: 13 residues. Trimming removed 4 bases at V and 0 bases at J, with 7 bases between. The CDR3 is CASSSAGSYEQYF. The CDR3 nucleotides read TGTGCCAGCAGTTCAGCAGGCTCCTACGAGCAGTACTTC.

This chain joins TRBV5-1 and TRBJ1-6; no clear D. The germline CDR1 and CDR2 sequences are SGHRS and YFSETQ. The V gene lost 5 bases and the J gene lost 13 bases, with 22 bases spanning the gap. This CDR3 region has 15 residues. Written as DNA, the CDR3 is TGCGCCAGCAGTTTGTCGAGGGCCTCTCGGTCGCCCCTCCACTTT. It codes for CASSLSRASRSPLHF.

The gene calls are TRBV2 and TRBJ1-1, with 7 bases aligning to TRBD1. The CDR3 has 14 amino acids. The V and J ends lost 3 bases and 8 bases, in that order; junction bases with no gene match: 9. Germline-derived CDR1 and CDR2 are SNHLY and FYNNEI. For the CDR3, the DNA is TGTGCCAGCAGTGAGACGCCCCGGGGACAGGAAGCTTTCTTT. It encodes CASSETPRGQEAFF.

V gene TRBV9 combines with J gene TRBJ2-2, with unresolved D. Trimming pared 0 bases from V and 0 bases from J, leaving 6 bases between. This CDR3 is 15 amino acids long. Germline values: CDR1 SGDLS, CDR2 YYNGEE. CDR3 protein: CASSVASANTGELFF. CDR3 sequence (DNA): TGTGCCAGCAGCGTAGCCAGCGCGAACACCGGGGAGCTGTTTTTT.

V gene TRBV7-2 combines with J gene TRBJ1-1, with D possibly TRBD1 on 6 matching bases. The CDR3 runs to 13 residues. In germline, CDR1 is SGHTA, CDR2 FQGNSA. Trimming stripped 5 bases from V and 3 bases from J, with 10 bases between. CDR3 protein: CASSIGQYTEAFF. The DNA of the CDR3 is TGTGCCAGCAGCATCGGACAGTACACTGAAGCTTTCTTT.

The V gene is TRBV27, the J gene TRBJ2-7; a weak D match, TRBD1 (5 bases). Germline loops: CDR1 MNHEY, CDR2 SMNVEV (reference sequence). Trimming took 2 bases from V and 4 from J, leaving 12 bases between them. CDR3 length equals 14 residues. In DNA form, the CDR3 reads TGTGCCAGCAGTTTAAGGGGAAGATCTTACGAGCAGTACTTC. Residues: CASSLRGRSYEQYF.

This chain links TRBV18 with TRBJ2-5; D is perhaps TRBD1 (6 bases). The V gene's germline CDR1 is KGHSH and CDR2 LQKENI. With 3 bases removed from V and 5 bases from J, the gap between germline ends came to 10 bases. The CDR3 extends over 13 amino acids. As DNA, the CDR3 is TGTGCCAGCTCACCGAGGACAGAGGAGACCCAGTACTTC. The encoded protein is CASSPRTEETQYF.

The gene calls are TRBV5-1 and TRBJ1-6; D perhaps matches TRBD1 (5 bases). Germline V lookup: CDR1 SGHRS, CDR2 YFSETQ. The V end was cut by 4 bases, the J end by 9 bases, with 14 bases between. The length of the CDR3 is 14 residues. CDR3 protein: CASSLDTGGSPLHF. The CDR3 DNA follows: TGCGCCAGCAGCCTGGACACGGGGGGTTCACCCCTCCACTTT.

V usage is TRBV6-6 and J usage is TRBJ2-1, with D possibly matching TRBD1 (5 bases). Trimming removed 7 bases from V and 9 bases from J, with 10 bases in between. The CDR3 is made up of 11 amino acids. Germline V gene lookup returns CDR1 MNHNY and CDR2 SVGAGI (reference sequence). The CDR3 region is CASTRDSEQFF. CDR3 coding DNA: TGTGCCAGCACAAGAGACAGTGAGCAGTTCTTC.

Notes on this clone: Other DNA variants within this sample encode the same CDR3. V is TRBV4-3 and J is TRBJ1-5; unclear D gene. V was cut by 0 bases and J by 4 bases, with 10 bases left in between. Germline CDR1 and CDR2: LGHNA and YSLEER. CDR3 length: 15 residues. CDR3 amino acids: CASSQDRGSNQPQHF. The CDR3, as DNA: TGCGCCAGCAGCCAAGATCGCGGGTCTAATCAGCCCCAGCATTTT.

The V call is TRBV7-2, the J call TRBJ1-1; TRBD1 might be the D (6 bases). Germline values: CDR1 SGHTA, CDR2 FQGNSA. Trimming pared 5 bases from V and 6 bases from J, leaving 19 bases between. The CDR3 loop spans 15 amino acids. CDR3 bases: TGTGCCAGCAGCCCGAGGGGACATCAAGTCCCTGAAGCTTTCTTT. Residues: CASSPRGHQVPEAFF.

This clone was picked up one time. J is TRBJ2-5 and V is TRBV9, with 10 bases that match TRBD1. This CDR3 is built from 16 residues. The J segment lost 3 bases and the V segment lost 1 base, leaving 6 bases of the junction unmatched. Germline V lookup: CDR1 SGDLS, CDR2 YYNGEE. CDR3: CASSVTLGTGEETQYF. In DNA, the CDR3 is TGTGCCAGCAGCGTAACTCTAGGGACAGGGGAAGAGACCCAGTACTTC.